These T cell receptor beta chains were read from a single sample in a study of T-cell memory formation after mild COVID-19. One entry per CDR3 protein, called by TCRdb with MiXCR from the 5' RACE reads. The table shows 250,000 to 300,000 distinct CDR3 sequences, with 15% to 20% occurring only once. Sequencing was done on a sample of PBMCs or a T cell subset sorted from them (not recorded which). Receptors originate from a man in his late teens or twenties who had mild COVID-19 (a few samples of this study predate the infection). Cell type and time point are not known. Each CDR3 is given with its conserved first and last residue. The D gene is left open where the match is weak. Size values are once, few and many counts, or a class for expanded clones, and some rows have none.

V	size	D	J	CDR3	DNA
TRBV27	.	.	TRBJ1-1	CASRRTVNTEAFF	TGTGCCAGCCGTAGGACGGTGAACACTGAAGCTTTCTTT
TRBV5-1	few	.	TRBJ1-1	CASTTPGLNTEAFF	TGCGCCAGCACCACCCCGGGTCTGAACACTGAAGCTTTCTTT
TRBV10-3	.	TRBD2	TRBJ2-1	CAIGGGPGNEQFF	TGTGCCATCGGCGGGGGGCCCGGCAATGAGCAGTTCTTC
TRBV5-4	.	TRBD2	TRBJ2-4	CASSPGGGRAKNIQYF	TGTGCCAGCAGCCCGGGGGGGGGCCGGGCCAAAAACATTCAGTACTTC
TRBV29-1	few	TRBD1	TRBJ2-7	CSVGTDSYEQYF	TGCAGCGTGGGGACAGATTCCTACGAGCAGTACTTC
TRBV5-1	few	.	TRBJ2-3	CASRAGPADTQYF	TGCGCCAGCAGGGCAGGGCCGGCAGATACGCAGTATTTT
TRBV12-3/TRBV12-4	.	TRBD2	TRBJ2-7	CASREDVAGGYEQYF	TGTGCCAGCAGGGAAGATGTAGCGGGGGGGTACGAGCAGTACTTC
TRBV12-3/TRBV12-4	.	TRBD1	TRBJ2-7	CASTPTGGHLGPYF	TGTGCCAGCACCCCGACAGGGGGCCACCTTGGCCCGTACTTC
TRBV25-1	.	.	TRBJ2-5	CASSGLTEETQYF	TGTGCCAGCAGTGGACTGACGGAAGAGACCCAGTACTTC
TRBV12-5	few	TRBD1	TRBJ1-2	CASGLGQVYGYTF	TGTGCTAGTGGACTTGGACAGGTCTATGGCTACACCTTC
TRBV9	.	.	TRBJ2-1	CASSALGADNEQFF	TGTGCCAGCAGCGCCCTGGGGGCGGACAATGAGCAGTTCTTC
TRBV12-3/TRBV12-4	.	TRBD2	TRBJ2-3	CASGPPSSTSGGATDTQYF	TGTGCCAGCGGACCCCCATCCTCAACCAGCGGGGGGGCCACAGATACGCAGTATTTT
TRBV3-1	few	.	TRBJ2-5	CASSPMMARETQYF	TGTGCCAGCAGCCCTATGATGGCTCGGGAGACCCAGTACTTC
TRBV12-3/TRBV12-4	many	TRBD2	TRBJ2-3	CASSIWTSGVTDTQYF	TGTGCCAGCAGTATCTGGACTAGCGGAGTCACAGATACGCAGTATTTT
TRBV7-2	many	TRBD2	TRBJ2-5	CASSLGLAGWETQYF	TGTGCCAGCAGCTTAGGACTAGCGGGGTGGGAGACCCAGTACTTC
TRBV12-3/TRBV12-4	.	.	TRBJ2-7	CASSFRLGTGTDEQYF	TGTGCCAGCAGTTTCAGGCTCGGGACGGGGACCGACGAGCAGTACTTC
TRBV7-2	.	TRBD1	TRBJ1-2	CASSSLQGDGYTF	TGTGCCAGCAGCTCCCTGCAGGGGGATGGCTACACCTTC
TRBV11-1	.	.	TRBJ2-1	CASSPAVEQFF	TGTGCCAGCAGCCCCGCGGTTGAGCAGTTCTTC
TRBV6-5	few	.	TRBJ1-1	CASSYLGRAFF	TGTGCCAGCAGTTACTTAGGGAGAGCTTTCTTT
TRBV6-5	.	.	TRBJ2-3	CASSFAGTSTDTQYF	TGTGCCAGCAGTTTTGCAGGGACTTCGACAGATACGCAGTATTTT
TRBV20-1	few	.	TRBJ2-3	CSARDALATTDTQYF	TGCAGTGCTAGAGATGCGCTAGCCACCACAGATACGCAGTATTTT
TRBV6-5	.	TRBD1	TRBJ1-2	CASSYTGQGYGYTF	TGTGCCAGCAGTTACACCGGACAGGGATATGGCTACACCTTC
TRBV29-1	few	TRBD2	TRBJ2-1	CSVEARTSFSSYNEQFF	TGCAGCGTTGAAGCCCGGACTAGCTTCAGCTCCTACAATGAGCAGTTCTTC
TRBV7-3	.	TRBD1	TRBJ2-1	CASSLTPDRADEQFF	TGTGCCAGCAGCTTAACGCCCGACAGGGCGGATGAGCAGTTCTTC
TRBV6-5	few	.	TRBJ1-1	CASSYGSRNTEAFF	TGTGCCAGCAGTTACGGCAGTAGGAACACTGAAGCTTTCTTT
TRBV28	few	.	TRBJ2-1	CASSLSGAGGRDEQFF	TGTGCCAGCAGTTTAAGCGGGGCAGGGGGACGGGATGAGCAGTTCTTC
TRBV7-9	few	.	TRBJ2-3	CASSPVGVMDTQYF	TGTGCCAGCAGCCCGGTCGGTGTTATGGATACGCAGTATTTT
TRBV7-2	.	TRBD1	TRBJ2-7	CASSLGQGRYEQYF	TGTGCCAGCAGCTTGGGACAGGGGAGGTACGAGCAGTACTTC
TRBV20-1	.	.	TRBJ2-2	CSAAVHSGTGELFF	TGCAGTGCTGCGGTGCACTCGGGCACCGGGGAGCTGTTTTTT
TRBV18	.	TRBD1	TRBJ2-1	CASSPQDRASYNEQFF	TGTGCCAGCTCACCCCAAGACAGGGCGAGCTACAATGAGCAGTTCTTC
TRBV18	few	.	TRBJ1-1	CASSPPGLAEAFF	TGTGCCAGCTCACCACCAGGTCTGGCTGAAGCTTTCTTT
TRBV7-2	.	.	TRBJ1-6	CASSPGTERKALHF	TGTGCCAGCAGCCCCGGGACGGAACGGAAGGCCCTCCACTTT
TRBV3-1	few	TRBD2	TRBJ2-5	CASSQRTGGEETQYF	TGTGCCAGCAGCCAACGGACGGGGGGAGAAGAGACCCAGTACTTC
TRBV6-5	once	.	TRBJ1-2	CASRTRGRGGYTF	TGTGCCAGCCGAACCCGGGGGCGAGGAGGCTACACCTTC
TRBV19	.	.	TRBJ1-5	CASREAVQQPQHF	TGTGCCAGTAGAGAGGCGGTACAGCAGCCCCAGCATTTT
TRBV6-5	few	TRBD1	TRBJ2-7	CASSSDRVKRTYEQYF	TGTGCCAGCAGTTCCGACAGGGTAAAGCGGACCTACGAGCAGTACTTC
TRBV12-3/TRBV12-4	.	.	TRBJ1-3	CASSLRGQGGGNTIYF	TGTGCCAGCAGTTTAAGAGGGCAGGGAGGAGGAAACACCATATATTTT
TRBV7-2	.	TRBD1	TRBJ2-1	CASSLPPGQGDNEQFF	TGTGCCAGCAGCTTACCACCGGGACAGGGAGACAATGAGCAGTTCTTC
TRBV7-6	.	TRBD2	TRBJ2-3	CASSFPLGSGGVILTDTQYF	TGTGCCAGCAGCTTTCCCCTGGGTAGCGGGGGGGTAATTCTCACAGATACGCAGTATTTT
TRBV5-5	.	.	TRBJ2-5	CASSFLTGEETQYF	TGTGCCAGCAGCTTCCTGACAGGAGAAGAGACCCAGTACTTC
TRBV29-1	.	TRBD2	TRBJ2-3	CSARGVAGAPDTQYF	TGCAGCGCCCGAGGGGTAGCGGGGGCCCCAGATACGCAGTATTTT
TRBV28	few	.	TRBJ1-1	CASSPRKMNTEAFF	TGTGCCAGCTCACCGAGAAAGATGAACACTGAAGCTTTCTTT
TRBV6-5	.	TRBD1	TRBJ1-2	CASSTGQGARGYTF	TGTGCCAGCAGTACGGGACAGGGGGCGCGTGGCTACACCTTC
TRBV12-3/TRBV12-4	.	.	TRBJ2-3	CASSFGHGTDTQYF	TGTGCCAGCAGTTTCGGGCACGGCACAGATACGCAGTATTTT
TRBV7-9	few	.	TRBJ2-7	CASSATATLGEQYF	TGTGCCAGCAGCGCGACAGCGACCCTTGGGGAGCAGTACTTC
TRBV7-3	few	.	TRBJ1-1	CASSFAATAEAFF	TGTGCCAGCAGCTTCGCGGCGACAGCTGAAGCTTTCTTT
TRBV7-9	few	.	TRBJ1-2	CASSLDGGDTF	TGTGCCAGCAGCTTAGATGGGGGCGACACCTTC
TRBV5-1	.	TRBD2	TRBJ2-5	CASSVLAGQQETQYF	TGCGCCAGCAGCGTTCTAGCGGGGCAACAAGAGACCCAGTACTTC
TRBV3-1	few	.	TRBJ2-3	CASSGAPGGIASTDTQYF	TGTGCCAGCAGCGGAGCTCCCGGGGGAATAGCTAGCACAGATACGCAGTATTTT
TRBV5-1	.	TRBD2	TRBJ2-5	CASSFGTSKETQYF	TGCGCCAGCAGCTTCGGGACTAGCAAAGAGACCCAGTACTTC
TRBV4-3	few	TRBD2	TRBJ2-3	CASSQDYPGLAGDTQYF	TGCGCCAGCAGCCAAGATTATCCGGGACTAGCGGGGGATACGCAGTATTTT
TRBV27	many	TRBD1	TRBJ2-3	CASSTPTGRPNTDTQYF	TGTGCCAGCAGCACCCCGACAGGGCGCCCTAACACAGATACGCAGTATTTT
TRBV4-2	few	.	TRBJ1-1	CASRDRANTEAFF	TGTGCCAGCAGGGATCGTGCGAACACTGAAGCTTTCTTT